What follows are 2 T cell receptor beta chains derived from one specimen sequenced in a study of blood T cell repertoires in COVID-19 (dated by TCRdb to the early 2020s). The method was the immunoSEQ multiplex PCR assay. Entries here come from immuneACCESS through TCRdb and include only in-frame sequences with V and J called. Some clones fail to appear in such tables; in the studies checked, an unresolved V gene covers under half of the shortfall, and the cause of the remainder is unknown. The sample has roughly 76,000 clones on record, around 89% of them singletons. Clones ranked in the top ten supply 1% to 1.5% of the sample. Sequencing was performed on PBMCs or T cells enriched from blood (not recorded which). The receptors here all came from a woman in her fifties or sixties with acute COVID-19.

The chain joins TRBV4-1 to TRBJ1-2; a possible D gene is TRBD1 (6 bases). CDR1 is MGHRA, CDR2 YSYEKL, per germline. The CDR3 covers 14 residues. V was cut by 4 bases and J by 7 bases, with 16 bases left in between. This CDR3 reads CASSPTEGVVGYTF. CDR3 in DNA: TGCGCCAGCAGCCCCACAGAGGGGGTGGTTGGCTACACCTTC.

The chain joins TRBV5-6 to TRBJ2-7; 7 bases map to TRBD1. The V gene's germline CDR1 is SGHDT and CDR2 YYEEEE. The CDR3 loop spans 15 amino acids. Trimming cost V 0 bases and J 2 bases; bases outside gene matches: 5. CDR3 residues: CASSLGDRAAYEQYF. In DNA, the CDR3 is TGTGCCAGCAGCTTGGGAGACAGGGCCGCCTACGAGCAGTACTTC.